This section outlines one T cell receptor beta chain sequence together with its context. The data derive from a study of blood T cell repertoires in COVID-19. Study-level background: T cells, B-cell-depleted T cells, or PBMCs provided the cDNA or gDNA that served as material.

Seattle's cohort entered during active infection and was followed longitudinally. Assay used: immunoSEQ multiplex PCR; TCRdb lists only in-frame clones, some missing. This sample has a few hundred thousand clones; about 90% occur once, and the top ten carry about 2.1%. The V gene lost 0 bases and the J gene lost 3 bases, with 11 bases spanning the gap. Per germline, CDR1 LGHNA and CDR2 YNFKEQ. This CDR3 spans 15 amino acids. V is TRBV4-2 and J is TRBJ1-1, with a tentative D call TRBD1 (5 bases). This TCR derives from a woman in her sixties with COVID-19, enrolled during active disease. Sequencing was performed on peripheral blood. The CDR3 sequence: CASSQDWGGDTEAFF. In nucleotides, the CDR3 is TGTGCCAGCAGCCAAGATTGGGGCGGGGACACTGAAGCTTTCTTT.